Included here is one T cell receptor beta chain sequence, with context. Its antigen is still unknown. No much larger clone is present one base from it, and per-base qualities are unavailable. The immunoSEQ Assay, a bias-controlled multiplex PCR, was used to amplify TCRbeta CDR3 regions from genomic DNA. The authors' pipeline ran thus. Within the assay, amplification of reference gene primers was used to estimate how many nucleated cells each sample contained. To quantify the absolute abundance of each unique TCRbeta CDR3 rearrangement, sequence reads were collapsed and filtered. For each sample, productive Simpson clonality was calculated by taking the square root of Simpson's diversity index across productive rearrangements. This immuneACCESS table, as held by TCRdb, lists in-frame sequences with V and J called but not all clones. Of the missing ones, under half trace to an unresolved V gene in checked studies; the others have no known cause. V and J calls and clone size are those listed in that table; D and trimming were worked out from the DNA. Across this sample there are fewer than 350,000 clones, with approximately 87% seen only once. Of the sample, 7.8% is held by the ten largest clones.

The sample is drawn from a study of blood T cell repertoires in COVID-19 (dated by TCRdb to 2020 to 2021). The study in broad terms: Samples from collaborators originated in the United States, Italy and Spain and spanned both the acute and convalescent phases of COVID-19. The material from the prospective study consisted of cDNA or gDNA derived from T cells, B-cell-depleted T cells, or PBMCs. Deeply sampled blood TCRbeta repertoires from subjects exposed to, actively infected with, or recovered from COVID-19 were included in the dataset. The repertoires were released in a freely available public database meant as a resource for research on the immune response to SARS-CoV-2. The samples were drawn from two sources: the first 160 participants of the ongoing ImmuneRACE study, and about 1,300 subjects contributed by 6 global collaborators. A de-identified subject ID, COVID-19 status, age in years and sex were almost always included in the sample metadata. Where available, HLA class I and class II types were obtained from metadata supplied by the sample provider rather than from assay-based typing.

A second Seattle source provided samples from volunteer blood donors who had recovered from COVID-19. Collaborating institutions collected whole blood in K2EDTA tubes following their own protocols. For TCRbeta analysis, collaborators shipped samples in one of three forms: frozen whole blood, isolated PBMCs, or DNA extracted from either of those sample types. Broad study findings and their caveats: The quantity of clinical and demographic metadata differed by source and by participant and was supplied without curation.

V was cut back by 4 bases and J by 4 bases, leaving a gap of 14 bases between them. CDR1 and CDR2 were assigned from the germline V gene (reference sequence) as LNHDA and SQIVND. The CDR3 goes from the cysteine to the phenylalanine over 14 residues. Just the 42-base CDR3 DNA is kept, in frame starting at base 1. The clonotype originates from a woman aged 45-65 years who had recovered from COVID-19. Specimen: peripheral blood. Rearrangement joined TRBV19 to TRBJ2-7; the D gene is possibly TRBD1, with 7 bases matching. Read as DNA, the sequence is TGTGCCAGTAGTACCGGGGGACAGAGTTACGAGCAGTACTTC. Its amino acids are CASSTGGQSYEQYF.